This entry lists 27 T cell receptor beta chains sequenced from one sample in a study of blood T cell repertoires in COVID-19. Data came from immunoSEQ multiplex PCR; TCRdb stores just in-frame clones and leaves some out. The sample consists of under 300,000 clones, more than 70% of them appearing once. Sequences were obtained from PBMCs or T cells enriched from blood (not recorded which). These receptors were collected from a woman aged 40 to 50 with acute COVID-19.

The genes are TRBV5-1 and TRBJ2-7; 8 bases are a match to TRBD2. The CDR3 runs to 14 residues. CDR1 SGHRS and CDR2 YFSETQ come from the germline V gene. J lost 5 bases, V lost 4 bases, and 8 bases had no gene match. The CDR3 DNA is TGCGCCAGCAGCGAGACTAGCGACACCCACGAGCAGTACGTC. Protein product: CASSETSDTHEQYV.

The rearrangement uses TRBV30 and TRBJ2-5; the match to TRBD1 covers 7 bases. The CDR3 consists of 15 residues. Germline CDR1 GTSNPN, CDR2 SVGIG (reference sequence). Trimming took 2 bases from V and 4 from J; bases not matched to a gene: 10. The CDR3 is CAWSLGQRAGETQYF. CDR3 coding DNA: TGTGCCTGGAGTTTGGGACAGCGAGCTGGAGAGACCCAGTACTTC.

The genes are TRBV15 and TRBJ1-3; 10 bases align to TRBD1. The CDR3 length is 15 residues. The J segment lost 1 base and the V segment lost 3 bases, leaving 0 bases of the junction unmatched. In germline, CDR1 is LNHNV, CDR2 YYDKDF (reference sequence). The DNA for the CDR3 is TGTGCCACCAGCAGGGACAGGGGGTCTGGAAACACCATATATTTT. It yields the protein CATSRDRGSGNTIYF.

The V gene is TRBV3-1 (or the pseudogene TRBV3-2), the J gene TRBJ2-2; 16 bases agree with TRBD2. The V gene end was trimmed by 5 bases and the J gene end by 6 bases; junction bases not matched to a gene: 9. Germline V lookup: CDR1 LGHDT, CDR2 YNNKEL (reference sequence). The CDR3 loop spans 18 amino acids. The CDR3 DNA reads TGTGCCAGCAGCAGGGGACTAGCGGGGGGGCGCCACGCCGGGGAGCTGTTTTTT. It codes for CASSRGLAGGRHAGELFF.

V gene TRBV19 combines with J gene TRBJ1-5, with a weak D call TRBD1 (5 bases). Trimming pared 7 bases from V and 5 bases from J, leaving 21 bases between. The CDR3 is 16 residues long. CDR1 and CDR2 (germline): LNHDA, SQIVND (reference sequence). The CDR3 is CASTEQGVSLDQPQHF. The CDR3 DNA sequence: TGTGCCAGTACCGAGCAGGGCGTAAGTTTGGATCAGCCCCAGCATTTT.

The V gene is TRBV11-2, the J gene TRBJ2-7; 9 bases line up with TRBD2. J gave up 6 bases and V 2 bases, and 5 bases lay outside the gene matches. The CDR3 consists of 14 residues. Germline CDR1 reads SGHAT; CDR2 reads FQNNGV. The CDR3 DNA reads TGTGCCAGCAGCTTACTCAGAGCGGGAGGCGAGCAGTACGTC. It specifies CASSLLRAGGEQYV.

The V call is TRBV24-1, the J call TRBJ2-3; 10 bases match TRBD1. V was pared by 2 bases and J by 6 bases, with 16 bases of the junction left unmatched. Germline loops: CDR1 KGHDR, CDR2 SFDVKD. The CDR3 contains 19 residues. The CDR3 spells CATSDSDFRQGAGGDTQYF. DNA of the CDR3: TGTGCCACCAGTGATTCCGACTTCCGACAGGGGGCAGGTGGGGATACGCAGTATTTT.

This chain connects TRBV29-1 to TRBJ2-1; 12 nucleotides agree with TRBD2. In germline, CDR1 is SQVTM, CDR2 ANQGSEA. This CDR3 comprises 14 residues. V trimming: 7 bases; J trimming: 5 bases; junction bases outside the gene matches: 6. The CDR3 DNA reads TGCAGCGGTGGACTAGCGGGACCAAACAATGAGCAGTTCTTC. Translated, it gives CSGGLAGPNNEQFF.

The V call is TRBV3-1 (or the pseudogene TRBV3-2), the J call TRBJ2-1, with 9 bases aligning to TRBD2. Germline V gene lookup returns CDR1 LGHDT and CDR2 YNNKEL (reference sequence). V was clipped by 6 bases and J by 7 bases; unmatched bases: 10. CDR3 length: 15 residues. Here the CDR3 reads CASRLTSGLRNEQFF. For the CDR3, the DNA is TGTGCCAGCAGGCTGACTAGCGGATTACGGAATGAGCAGTTCTTC.

The chain uses TRBV6-5 and TRBJ1-6; TRBD1 matches at 7 bases. The V segment lost 6 bases and the J segment 4 bases; nucleotides outside the gene matches: 6. The CDR3 sequence is 15 residues long. The V gene's germline CDR1 is MNHEY and CDR2 SVGAGI. The CDR3 bases are TGTGCCAGCAGAACTGGACAGGTTTATAATTCACCCCTCCACTTT. Translated, it gives CASRTGQVYNSPLHF.

The rearrangement joins TRBV29-1 to TRBJ2-5; TRBD1 might be the D (7 bases). Deletions cut 6 bases from V and 4 bases from J, with 15 bases between. CDR1 and CDR2 from the germline V gene are SQVTM and ANQGSEA. CDR3 length: 13 amino acids. DNA of the CDR3: TGCAGCGTGAGGAGGGGGCCCACAGAGACCCAGTACTTC. Its protein is CSVRRGPTETQYF.

The chain links TRBV2 to TRBJ2-7, with 8 nucleotides matching TRBD2. Losses at the gene ends were 5 bases for V and 0 bases for J; bases not matched to a gene: 6. The CDR3 is 15 amino acids. The V gene's germline CDR1 is SNHLY and CDR2 FYNNEI. The DNA for the CDR3 is TGTGCCAGCAGTTCTAGCGGGTACAGCTCCTACGAGCAGTACTTC. Encoded protein: CASSSSGYSSYEQYF. Full variable domain (rest looked up from reference TRBV2 and TRBJ2-7): EPEVTQTPSHQVTQMGQEVILRCVPISNHLYFYWYRQILGQKVEFLVSFYNNEISEKSEIFDDQFSVERPDGSNFTLKIRSTKLEDSAMYFCASSSSGYSSYEQYFGPGTRLTVT.

The chain is built from TRBV2 and TRBJ1-2; 8 bases map to TRBD1. V lost 4 bases, J lost 3 bases, and 1 base stayed unmatched. CDR3 length: 13 amino acids. Germline V gene lookup returns CDR1 SNHLY and CDR2 FYNNEI. CDR3 nucleotide sequence: TGTGCCAGCAGTGTACAGGGGGACTATGGCTACACCTTC. Residues: CASSVQGDYGYTF.

The chain has TRBV6-5 and TRBJ2-7; TRBD2 might be the D (7 bases). The CDR3 covers 14 residues. V was clipped by 6 bases and J by 6 bases, with 18 bases between them. CDR1 and CDR2 from the germline V gene are MNHEY and SVGAGI. The CDR3 DNA sequence: TGTGCCAGCAGCTCGGCGGGGGCGATCGCCGAGCAGTACGTC. Translating it yields CASSSAGAIAEQYV.

J is TRBJ2-1 and V is TRBV9; 11 nucleotides align to TRBD1. The CDR3 sequence is 16 residues long. Trimming removed 4 bases from V and 5 bases from J; junction bases left unmatched: 8. Germline CDR1 and CDR2: SGDLS and YYNGEE. Here the CDR3 reads CASSTGTGGIDNEQFF. The CDR3 coding sequence is TGTGCCAGCAGCACGGGGACAGGGGGGATCGACAATGAGCAGTTCTTC.

This clone was observed a few times. The chain recombines TRBV21-1 with TRBJ2-6; TRBD2 is the table's D call and was not checked against the DNA. TRBV21-1 is reported as a pseudogene. The CDR3 sequence is 18 residues long. The CDR3 protein is CASSSIVSGDSGANVLTF. In DNA, the CDR3 is TGTGCCAGCAGCAGTATCGTCTCGGGGGACTCTGGGGCCAACGTCCTGACTTTC.

The J gene is TRBJ1-1, the V gene TRBV19; 8 bases fit TRBD1. The germline gives CDR1 LNHDA, CDR2 SQIVND (reference sequence). The V and J ends lost 2 bases and 1 base, in that order; junction bases with no gene match: 3. The CDR3 has 15 amino acids. CDR3 DNA sequence: TGTGCCAGTAGTATACAGGGGACAGGGAACACTGAAGCTTTCTTT. The encoded protein is CASSIQGTGNTEAFF.

The genes are TRBV2 and TRBJ1-4; D perhaps matches TRBD1 (6 bases). Trimming removed 5 bases at V and 7 bases at J, with 14 bases between. The CDR3 is 14 residues long. Germline V lookup: CDR1 SNHLY, CDR2 FYNNEI. The CDR3 region has the DNA TGTGCCAGCAGTCTACAGGGAAGCGGTGAAAAACTGTTTTTT. As protein: CASSLQGSGEKLFF.

The rearrangement links TRBV10-2 to TRBJ2-1; a possible D gene is TRBD1 (6 bases). The CDR3 totals 15 residues. The germline CDR1 and CDR2 sequences are WSHSY and SAAADI. V gave up 3 bases and J gave up 8 bases, with 17 bases separating them. The CDR3 here is CASSEGRGRTDEQFF. In nucleotides, the CDR3 is TGCGCCAGCAGTGAAGGCAGGGGCCGTACGGATGAGCAGTTCTTC.

The chain recombines TRBV5-4 with TRBJ2-7; D possibly corresponds to TRBD2 (5 bases). V lost 0 bases to trimming and J lost 0 bases, with 7 bases between them. The CDR3 consists of 14 residues. Germline V lookup: CDR1 SGHNT, CDR2 YYREEE (reference sequence). CDR3 amino acids: CASSLVGSSYEQYF. CDR3 DNA sequence: TGTGCCAGCAGCTTGGTGGGGAGCTCCTACGAGCAGTACTTC.

DNA of the CDR3: TGTGCCAGTAGTTCAGACACCGCTAGCACAGATACGCAGTATTTT. It yields the protein CASSSDTASTDTQYF. V gene TRBV19 combines with J gene TRBJ2-3; D uncertain. The CDR3 is 15 residues long. Germline V gene lookup returns CDR1 LNHDA and CDR2 SQIVND (reference sequence). With 5 bases removed from V and 0 bases from J, the gap between germline ends came to 12 bases.

The chain is built from TRBV3-1 (or the pseudogene TRBV3-2) and TRBJ1-5, with TRBD1 as a possible D gene (5 bases). The V end was cut by 1 base, the J end by 9 bases, with 13 bases between. Germline lookup yields CDR1 LGHDT and CDR2 YNNKEL (reference sequence). The CDR3 has 14 amino acids. The CDR3 protein is CASSQGTGPRPQHF. CDR3 coding DNA: TGTGCCAGCAGCCAAGGAACAGGCCCTCGGCCCCAGCATTTT.

This clone was observed a single time. The CDR3 is CASSQWLGRGTNTEAFF. The CDR3 DNA reads as TGTGCCAGCAGCCAGTGGTTGGGGAGGGGAACGAACACTGAAGCTTTCTTT. This rearrangement joins TRBV14 to TRBJ1-1; tentative D call: TRBD1 (5 bases). Trimming cost V 3 bases and J 1 base, with 18 bases left between them. Per germline, CDR1 SGHDN and CDR2 FVKESK. The CDR3 runs to 17 residues. Full variable domain (remainder filled in from reference TRBV14 and TRBJ1-1): EAGVTQFPSHSVIEKGQTVTLRCDPISGHDNLYWYRRVMGKEIKFLLHFVKESKQDESGMPNNRFLAERTGGTYSTLKVQPAELEDSGVYFCASSQWLGRGTNTEAFFGQGTRLTVV.

This rearrangement joins TRBV4-2 to TRBJ2-1; 11 bases agree with TRBD2. The J segment lost 8 bases and the V segment lost 1 base, leaving 13 bases of the junction unmatched. The CDR3 is made up of 18 amino acids. CDR1 LGHNA and CDR2 YNFKEQ come from the germline V gene. CDR3 sequence (DNA): TGTGCCAGCAGCCAAGCTAAAATCGTAGCGGGGGGGGTCGATGAGCAGTTCTTC. This encodes CASSQAKIVAGGVDEQFF.

The chain combines TRBV10-3 with TRBJ1-1; 12 nucleotides agree with TRBD1. The V gene end was trimmed by 0 bases and the J gene end by 6 bases; junction bases not matched to a gene: 8. CDR1 ENHRY and CDR2 SYGVKD come from the germline V gene. The CDR3 consists of 17 residues. This CDR3 reads CAISESGQGARRAEAFF. The CDR3 DNA is TGTGCCATCAGTGAGTCGGGACAGGGGGCCCGGAGAGCTGAAGCTTTCTTT.

The V gene is TRBV2, the J gene TRBJ1-5; tentatively, D is TRBD1 (6 bases). Germline lookup yields CDR1 SNHLY and CDR2 FYNNEI. The CDR3 covers 15 residues. The V end lost 5 bases, the J end lost 0 bases, and 11 bases lay between the germline ends. CDR3: CASSSGTISNQPQHF. The CDR3 DNA is TGTGCCAGCAGTTCCGGGACAATTAGCAATCAGCCCCAGCATTTT.

The V gene is TRBV5-4, the J gene TRBJ2-7; TRBD1 agrees at 7 bases. There are 15 residues in the CDR3. V lost 2 bases to trimming and J lost 0 bases; unmatched junction nucleotides: 5. CDR1 and CDR2 from the germline V gene are SGHNT and YYREEE (reference sequence). The CDR3 nucleotides read TGTGCCAGCAGCTTCAGGGGGAAGAGCTCCTACGAGCAGTACGTC. Amino acid sequence: CASSFRGKSSYEQYV.